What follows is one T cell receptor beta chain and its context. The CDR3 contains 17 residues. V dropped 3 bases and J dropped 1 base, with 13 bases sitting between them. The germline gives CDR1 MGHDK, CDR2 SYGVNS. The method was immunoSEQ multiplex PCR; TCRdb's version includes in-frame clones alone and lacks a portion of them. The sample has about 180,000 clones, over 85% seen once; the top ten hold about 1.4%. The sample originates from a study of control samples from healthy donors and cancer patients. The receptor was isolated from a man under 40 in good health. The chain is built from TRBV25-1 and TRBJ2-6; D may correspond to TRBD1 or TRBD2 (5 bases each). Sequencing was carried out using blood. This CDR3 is CASSESGRPSGANVLTF. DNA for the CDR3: TGTGCCAGCAGTGAGTCGGGACGGCCTTCTGGGGCCAACGTCCTGACTTTC.